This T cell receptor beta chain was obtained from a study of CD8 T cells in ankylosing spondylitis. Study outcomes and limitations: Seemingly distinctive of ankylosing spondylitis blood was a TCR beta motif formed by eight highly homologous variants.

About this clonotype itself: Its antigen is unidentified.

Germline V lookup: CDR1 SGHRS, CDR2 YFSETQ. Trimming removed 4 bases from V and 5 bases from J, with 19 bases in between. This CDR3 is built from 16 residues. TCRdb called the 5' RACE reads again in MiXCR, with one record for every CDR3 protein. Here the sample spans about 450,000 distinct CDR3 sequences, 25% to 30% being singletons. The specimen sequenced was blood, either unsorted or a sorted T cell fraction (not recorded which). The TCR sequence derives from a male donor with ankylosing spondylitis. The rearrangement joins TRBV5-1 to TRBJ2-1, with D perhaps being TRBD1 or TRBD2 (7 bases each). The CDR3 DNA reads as TGCGCCAGCAGCCATATCTCAGGGGGGGTCCACAATGAGCAGTTCTTC. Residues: CASSHISGGVHNEQFF.